This section outlines one T cell receptor (beta chain) sequence together with its context. Its antigen remains unidentified. This CDR3 region has 16 residues. V lost 4 bases to trimming and J lost 0 bases, with 16 bases between them. CDR1 SGHRS and CDR2 YFSETQ come from the germline V gene. The data derive from a study of blood T cells in healthy people across ages. Findings and caveats of the study: Bulk PBMC profiling left naive and antigen-experienced comparisons inconclusive.

Sample-barcoded 5' priming and a J-beta primer mix drove a second PCR of about 6 to 12 cycles. Sequencing recovered at least 2.5 million CDR3-containing paired-end reads from each sample. Using its own MiXCR run on the 5' RACE reads, TCRdb lists one record per CDR3 protein. The sample contains around 780,000 distinct CDR3 sequences, roughly 26% of which appear only once. Total RNA was extracted at no less than 5 micrograms per sample. These data were also filed under a second study, of T cells of mothers and their children.

Source material: blood. The V and J genes are TRBV5-1 and TRBJ1-2; weak D call: TRBD1 (6 bases). This TCR was recovered from a boy aged 5-17 years in good health. In DNA, the CDR3 is TGCGCCAGCAGCCCCGGACAGTCGGTAACTAACTATGGCTACACCTTC. Its translation is CASSPGQSVTNYGYTF.